The present TCR beta chain was sequenced within a study of blood T cell repertoires in COVID-19. Study-wide background: T cells, B-cell-depleted T cells, or PBMCs supplied cDNA or gDNA.

TCRdb's table, derived via immunoSEQ multiplex PCR, lists solely in-frame clones and lacks some. Altogether roughly 84,000 clones are present, approximately 80% being singletons, with the ten largest covering around 13%. The CDR3 sequence is 12 residues long. Germline V gene data show CDR1 as SGHNT and CDR2 as YYREEE (reference sequence). A word on this clone: Mismatch with germline at one junction end may stem from a read error.

The receptor's source is a woman between 35 and 50 years old with active or convalescent COVID-19. Source material: peripheral blood. V gene TRBV5-4 combines with J gene TRBJ2-7; TRBD1 aligns across 7 bases. The DNA of the CDR3 is TGTGCCAGCAGCTTCGGGACGGACAGGTGGGACTTC. Amino acids: CASSFGTDRWDF.